The clone carrying this TCR beta chain was seen a few times. Its antigen is unknown. V shed 7 bases, J shed 6 bases, and the junction held 8 bases outside the gene matches. The CDR3 sequence is 14 residues long. Per the germline V gene, CDR1 is SNHLY and CDR2 is FYNNEI. The data were obtained in a study of brain T cells in children with intractable seizures. Study outcomes and limitations: Patients' HCMV serostatus was unknown; virus specificity rests on CDR3 similarity alone.

Time point given: blood from clinic visit 5 months post-surgery; TSC patient then seizure free. Surgery cases with the highest brain T cell transcript signatures were chosen for sequencing. At least one anti-epileptic drug was given before surgery. The table came from immunoSEQ multiplex PCR; TCRdb's copy has only in-frame clones and leaves some out. The table shows 300,000 to 400,000 clones, with nearly 95% occurring only once. The sequencing used peripheral blood, collected less than 6 months after surgery. The gene calls are TRBV2 and TRBJ1-5; 8 nucleotides agree with TRBD1. The origin of this receptor is a boy under two years old with tuberous sclerosis and intractable seizures. The CDR3 sequence is CASTRQGQAQPQHF. CDR3 nucleotide sequence: TGTGCCAGCACCCGACAGGGGCAGGCTCAGCCCCAGCATTTT. The complete variable domain, with remaining parts taken from reference TRBV2 and TRBJ1-5, reads EPEVTQTPSHQVTQMGQEVILRCVPISNHLYFYWYRQILGQKVEFLVSFYNNEISEKSEIFDDQFSVERPDGSNFTLKIRSTKLEDSAMYFCASTRQGQAQPQHFGDGTRLSIL.